This TCR beta chain was documented in a study of T cell responses to AZD1222 COVID-19 vaccine. Notes on the study in general: At 160-218 and 743-854, vaccine-associated CD4 TCRs were dominant, and they spanned spike. Spike-specific TCR breadth and depth rose after two AZD1222 doses.

The CDR3 extends over 11 amino acids. The V gene lost 0 bases and the J gene lost 8 bases, with 5 bases spanning the gap. From germline, CDR1 is SGHNT and CDR2 YYREEE (reference sequence). Measured with immunoSEQ multiplex PCR; TCRdb has only the in-frame clones, and not every one. Of more than 150,000 clones in the sample, 85% to 95% were seen once. With respect to this clone: The antigen is not known.

This chain joins TRBV5-4 and TRBJ1-2; D gene ambiguous. The TCR originated in an adult in good health. This material consisted of peripheral blood, taken on day 0 of AZD1222 vaccination. DNA of the CDR3: TGTGCCAGCAGCTTGGGGGTAGGCTACACCTTC. Translating it yields CASSLGVGYTF.